A single T cell receptor beta chain is shown here with its context. The CDR3 is cut off 3 residues early in the read; its end comes from the germline J gene. The data stem from a study of T cells in women clearing cervical HPV infection. Method: immunoSEQ multiplex PCR; TCRdb's copy keeps in-frame clones and lacks some. This sample's table reports under 20,000 clones. J gave up 0 bases and V 8 bases, and 7 bases lay outside the gene matches. The germline V gene has CDR1 MNHEY and CDR2 SVGEGT. CDR3 length: 17 residues. The chain employs TRBV6-2 or TRBV6-3 and TRBJ2-6; 10 bases fit TRBD2. The clonotype comes from a woman aged 18 to 75 with a cervical HPV16 infection that either progressed to CIN3+ or cleared (not recorded which). Source material: blood buffy coat. The CDR3 region is CASFLAGANSGANVLTF. The sequenced part of the CDR3 DNA is TGTGCCAGCTTCCTAGCGGGGGCCAACTCTGGGGCCAACGTC.